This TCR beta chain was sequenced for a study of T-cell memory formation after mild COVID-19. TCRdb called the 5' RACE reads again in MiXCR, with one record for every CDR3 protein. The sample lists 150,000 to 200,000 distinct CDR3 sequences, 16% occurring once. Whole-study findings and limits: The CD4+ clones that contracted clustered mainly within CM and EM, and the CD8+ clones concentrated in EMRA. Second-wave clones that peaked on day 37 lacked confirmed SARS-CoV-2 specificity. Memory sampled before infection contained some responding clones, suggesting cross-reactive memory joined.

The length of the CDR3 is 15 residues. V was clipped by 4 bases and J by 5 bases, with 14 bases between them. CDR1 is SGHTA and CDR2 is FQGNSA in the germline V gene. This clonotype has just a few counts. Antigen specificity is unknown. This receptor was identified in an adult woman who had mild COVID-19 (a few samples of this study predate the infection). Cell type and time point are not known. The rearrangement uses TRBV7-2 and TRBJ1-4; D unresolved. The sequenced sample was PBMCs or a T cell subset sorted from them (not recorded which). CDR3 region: CASSSSGTQNEKLFF. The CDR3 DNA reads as TGTGCCAGCAGCTCCAGCGGCACACAGAATGAAAAACTGTTTTTT.